This TCR beta chain was documented in a study of cytomegalovirus exposure and HLA in healthy donors. Amplification used 60 Vbeta primers and 13 Jbeta primers. Assay used: immunoSEQ multiplex PCR; TCRdb lists only in-frame clones, some missing. The data show 120,000 to 150,000 clones, over 60% seen once. Whole-study results and caveats: The authors later found most CMV-associated TCR beta chains appeared HLA-restricted.

Trimming shortened V by 1 base and J by 2 bases, and 9 bases separated the two germline ends. This CDR3 is 15 amino acids long. The germline gives CDR1 SGHNT, CDR2 YYREEE (reference sequence). On this clone: As yet, its antigen is unknown.

The chain is built from TRBV5-4 and TRBJ1-4; no reliable D call. The receptor was isolated from a male donor in good health and CMV-seropositive. The material sequenced was PBMCs. The CDR3 loop is CASSLMVGTNEKLFF. As DNA, the CDR3 is TGTGCCAGCAGCTTGATGGTCGGTACTAATGAAAAACTGTTTTTT.